The 11 T cell receptor beta chains in this list originate from one sample, sequenced in a study of T-cell memory formation after mild COVID-19. In TCRdb, the 5' RACE reads were re-called with MiXCR into one record per CDR3 protein. Of about 100,000 distinct CDR3 sequences listed, approximately 15% were seen once; the top ten hold around two fifths. Specimen: PBMCs or a T cell subset sorted from them (not recorded which). All receptors come from a man aged 18 to 30 who had mild COVID-19 (a few samples of this study predate the infection). Cell type and time point are not known.

V and J are TRBV7-9 and TRBJ2-7; D unresolved. Trimming took 5 bases from V and 2 from J, leaving 7 bases between them. Germline loops: CDR1 SEHNR, CDR2 FQNEAQ (reference sequence). The CDR3 contains 12 residues. The CDR3 region is CASSDPPYEQYF. CDR3 in DNA: TGTGCCAGCAGCGACCCTCCCTACGAGCAGTACTTC.

The V gene is TRBV6-1, the J gene TRBJ1-1, with D uncertain. This CDR3 is 11 amino acids long. Germline V gives CDR1 MNHNS, CDR2 SASEGT. The V and J ends lost 6 bases and 4 bases respectively, with 6 bases between them. The CDR3 region is CASRACTEAFF. CDR3 coding DNA: TGTGCCAGCAGGGCGTGCACTGAAGCTTTCTTT.

V and J are TRBV29-1 and TRBJ1-2; 7 positions agree with TRBD1. The V gene's germline CDR1 is SQVTM and CDR2 ANQGSEA. V shed 6 bases and J 7 bases; nucleotides not matched to a gene: 5. CDR3 length equals 11 residues. The chain's CDR3 is CSVTGAFGYTF. The CDR3 nucleotides are TGCAGCGTCACAGGGGCCTTTGGCTACACCTTC.

This clonotype was counted many times. The gene calls are TRBV20-1 and TRBJ1-5; D unclear. The V end lost 3 bases, the J end lost 5 bases, and 14 bases lay between the germline ends. This CDR3 region has 14 residues. Germline V gives CDR1 DFQATT, CDR2 SNEGSKA (reference sequence). The CDR3 nucleotides are TGCAGTGCTAGGGAAGGGTTTATTGATCAGCCCCAGCATTTT. Its translation is CSAREGFIDQPQHF.

This clonotype was seen ten or more times. J is TRBJ2-1 and V is TRBV7-2, with no clear D. This CDR3 contains 13 residues. Germline CDR1 and CDR2: SGHTA and FQGNSA. V was cut by 5 bases and J by 4 bases, with 9 bases left in between. As DNA, the CDR3 is TGTGCCAGCAGCCCCGGGCCATACAATGAGCAGTTCTTC. It translates to CASSPGPYNEQFF. The full variable domain, its missing parts supplied by reference TRBV7-2 and TRBJ2-1, is GAGVSQSPSNKVTEKGKDVELRCDPISGHTALYWYRQSLGQGLEFLIYFQGNSAPDKSGLPSDRFSAERTGGSVSTLTIQRTQQEDSAVYLCASSPGPYNEQFFGPGTRLTVL.

The table lists this clonotype with a few counts. The chain employs TRBV7-9 and TRBJ2-7; 15 positions agree with TRBD2. The CDR3 totals 17 residues. CDR1 and CDR2 (germline): SEHNR, FQNEAQ (reference sequence). V dropped 5 bases and J dropped 0; count of bases not matched to a gene: 5. CDR3 loop: CASSPGTSGGYSYEQYF. CDR3 nucleotide sequence: TGTGCCAGCAGCCCCGGGACTAGCGGGGGGTACTCCTACGAGCAGTACTTC.

Only a few counts were recorded for this clonotype. This chain joins TRBV7-2 and TRBJ2-1; 12 positions match TRBD2. V shed 5 bases, J shed 4 bases, and the junction held 9 bases outside the gene matches. The CDR3 has 17 residues. The germline CDR1 and CDR2 sequences are SGHTA and FQGNSA. The CDR3 spells CASSPGLAGNPYNEQFF. CDR3 nucleotides: TGTGCCAGCAGCCCCGGACTAGCGGGGAACCCTTACAATGAGCAGTTCTTC.

The chain carries TRBV12-3 or TRBV12-4 and TRBJ1-1, with D unclear. The CDR3 is made up of 13 amino acids. Trimming stripped 3 bases from V and 1 base from J, with 6 bases between. CDR3 amino acids: CASSFNRNTEAFF. CDR3 coding DNA: TGTGCCAGCAGTTTTAACAGGAACACTGAAGCTTTCTTT.

This clonotype was detected only a few times. The chain combines TRBV6-5 with TRBJ2-7; no clear D gene. Between the trimmed V and J ends, which lost 0 bases and 7 bases, there was a span of 10 bases. The CDR3 consists of 13 residues. Germline values: CDR1 MNHEY, CDR2 SVGAGI. The CDR3 protein is CASSYSSGLEQYF. For the CDR3, the DNA is TGTGCCAGCAGTTACTCGTCTGGTCTGGAGCAGTACTTC.

The sample holds a few counts of this clonotype. This chain connects TRBV5-5 to TRBJ1-5; possibly TRBD1 for D (5 bases). V lost 4 bases and J lost 0, with 14 bases in between. CDR1 is SGHKS and CDR2 is YYEKEE in the germline V gene (reference sequence). The CDR3 sequence is 16 residues long. The CDR3 spells CASSRYGTPSNQPQHF. In DNA form, the CDR3 reads TGTGCCAGCAGCCGATATGGGACCCCTAGCAATCAGCCCCAGCATTTT. Full variable domain (missing parts from reference TRBV5-5 and TRBJ1-5): DAGVTQSPTHLIKTRGQQVTLRCSPISGHKSVSWYQQVLGQGPQFIFQYYEKEERGRGNFPDRFSARQFPNYSSELNVNALLLGDSALYLCASSRYGTPSNQPQHFGDGTRLSIL.

The gene calls are TRBV12-3 or TRBV12-4 and TRBJ2-1, with 14 bases that match TRBD2. J gave up 3 bases and V 5 bases, and 9 bases lay outside the gene matches. The CDR3 runs to 18 residues. The CDR3 spells CASSKTSGGAGFYNEQFF. In DNA form, the CDR3 reads TGTGCCAGCAGTAAGACTAGCGGGGGGGCCGGATTCTACAATGAGCAGTTCTTC.